One sample yielded the 31 T cell receptor beta chains listed below, sequenced in a study of shared clonotypes between healthy human individuals (dated by TCRdb to the early 2020s). Receptor libraries were prepared by the immunoSEQ multiplex PCR assay. TCRdb holds this immuneACCESS table with in-frame rearrangements only. Some clones are missing; in checked studies, unresolved V genes explain under half, and the rest has no known cause. The sample records around 2.3 million clones, approximately 96% of which are singletons. The ten largest clonotypes hold 0.1% to 0.15% of the sample. Material: naive CD4+ T cells sorted from blood. The cell subset or site label, as the study defines it: CD45RA+ positively selected. The receptors come from a man aged 18 to 30 in good health.

Note on this clone: An end of the junction does not agree with germline; a read error may underlie this. The chain joins TRBV7-7 to TRBJ2-1, with 7 bases identical to TRBD1. The CDR3 contains 18 residues. Germline V lookup: CDR1 SSHAT, CDR2 FNYEAQ (reference sequence). The CDR3 loop reads CASSLGHGTVPSYNEQFF. The CDR3 coding sequence is TGTGCTAGCAGCTTAGGTCATGGGACAGTCCCTTCCTACAATGAGCAGTTCTTC.

This clone was found a few times. This rearrangement joins TRBV2 to TRBJ1-2; D not certain. Germline CDR1 and CDR2: SNHLY and FYNNEI. Trimming took 6 bases from V and 8 from J, leaving 22 bases between them. The CDR3 consists of 15 residues. This CDR3 reads CASSMSSGPPGGYTF. CDR3 sequence (DNA): TGTGCCAGCAGCATGTCATCAGGACCACCGGGCGGCTACACCTTC. The entire variable domain, with the rest obtained from reference TRBV2 and TRBJ1-2, is as follows: EPEVTQTPSHQVTQMGQEVILRCVPISNHLYFYWYRQILGQKVEFLVSFYNNEISEKSEIFDDQFSVERPDGSNFTLKIRSTKLEDSAMYFCASSMSSGPPGGYTFGSGTRLTVV.

The chain recombines TRBV2 with TRBJ2-3; no reliable D call. The CDR3 runs to 16 residues. The V gene lost 4 bases and the J gene lost 1 base, with 15 bases spanning the gap. The V gene's germline CDR1 is SNHLY and CDR2 FYNNEI. CDR3 protein: CASSGQETLGTDTQYF. The CDR3 DNA follows: TGTGCCAGCAGTGGCCAGGAAACCCTCGGCACAGATACGCAGTATTTT. The variable domain in full, with the rest retrieved from reference TRBV2 and TRBJ2-3, is EPEVTQTPSHQVTQMGQEVILRCVPISNHLYFYWYRQILGQKVEFLVSFYNNEISEKSEIFDDQFSVERPDGSNFTLKIRSTKLEDSAMYFCASSGQETLGTDTQYFGPGTRLTVL.

The rearrangement uses TRBV2 and TRBJ2-1; no clear D. The V end lost 6 bases, the J end lost 0 bases, and 12 bases lay between the germline ends. Germline values: CDR1 SNHLY, CDR2 FYNNEI. The CDR3 is 15 residues long. The CDR3 loop is CASRMIVSSYNEQFF. As DNA, the CDR3 is TGTGCCAGCAGGATGATAGTGAGCTCCTACAATGAGCAGTTCTTC.

The chain joins TRBV11-2 to TRBJ2-2; 10 nucleotides agree with TRBD1. Trimming removed 2 bases from V and 7 bases from J; junction bases left unmatched: 10. The germline V gene encodes CDR1 SGHAT and CDR2 FQNNGV. This CDR3 spans 17 amino acids. Here the CDR3 DNA reads TGTGCCAGCAGCTTACATTCCGGGACAGGGGTTAGCGGGGAGCTGTTTTTT. This codes for CASSLHSGTGVSGELFF.

V and J are TRBV21-1 and TRBJ1-2; TRBD1 is the table's D call, not checked against the DNA. TRBV21-1 is given as a pseudogene. There are 15 residues in the CDR3. The CDR3 sequence: CASSSAQGTDYGYTF. The CDR3 DNA is TGTGCCAGCAGCTCCGCACAGGGTACGGACTATGGCTACACCTTC.

This chain joins TRBV10-3 and TRBJ2-2, with no clear D. V was trimmed by 4 bases and J by 2 bases, leaving 11 bases between them. The CDR3 has 15 residues. The V gene's germline CDR1 is ENHRY and CDR2 SYGVKD. Written as DNA, the CDR3 is TGTGCCATCAGTGTTGGAAGCAGCAACACCGGGGAGCTGTTTTTT. Translation: CAISVGSSNTGELFF.

For this clone: Additional DNA sequences in this sample encode the identical CDR3. The CDR3 loop reads CASSPRQSSYEQYF. CDR3 bases: TGTGCCAGCTCCCCTCGTCAGAGCTCCTACGAGCAGTACTTC. This chain connects TRBV18 to TRBJ2-7; no reliable D call. CDR3 size: 14 residues. Between the trimmed V and J ends, which lost 6 bases and 0 bases, there was a span of 12 bases. Germline V gene sequence: CDR1 KGHSH, CDR2 LQKENI.

The V and J genes are TRBV29-1 and TRBJ1-4, with no clear D. V dropped 4 bases and J dropped 7 bases, with 7 bases sitting between them. Germline V CDR1 and CDR2: SQVTM, ANQGSEA. This CDR3 contains 11 residues. The CDR3 region is CSVVEAEKLFF. In nucleotides, the CDR3 is TGCAGCGTTGTTGAAGCTGAAAAACTGTTTTTT.

This sequence joins TRBV19 and TRBJ1-5; 7 bases are a match to TRBD1. Germline V gene sequence: CDR1 LNHDA, CDR2 SQIVND (reference sequence). The CDR3 covers 16 residues. The J segment lost 6 bases and the V segment lost 0 bases, leaving 8 bases of the junction unmatched. Here the CDR3 reads CASSIEGMTGFQPQHF. Written as DNA, the CDR3 is TGTGCCAGTAGTATAGAGGGTATGACAGGGTTTCAGCCCCAGCATTTT.

The chain is built from TRBV6-5 and TRBJ2-7, with D unresolved. The germline V gene encodes CDR1 MNHEY and CDR2 SVGAGI. Deletions cut 7 bases from V and 5 bases from J, with 18 bases between. This CDR3 has 14 residues. CDR3 protein: CASTDSDGRDEQYF. CDR3 nucleotide sequence: TGTGCCAGCACCGACTCGGACGGTCGGGACGAGCAGTACTTC.

The CDR3 protein is CASSSPGGLAGGQYF. In DNA, the CDR3 is TGTGCCAGCAGTTCCCCTGGGGGACTAGCGGGGGGCCAGTACTTC. This sequence joins TRBV28 and TRBJ2-5; 15 bases align to TRBD2. The CDR3 extends over 15 amino acids. Germline CDR1 MDHEN, CDR2 SYDVKM. V shed 4 bases, J shed 10 bases, and the junction held 7 bases outside the gene matches. Full variable domain (remainder filled in from reference TRBV28 and TRBJ2-5): DVKVTQSSRYLVKRTGEKVFLECVQDMDHENMFWYRQDPGLGLRLIYFSYDVKMKEKGDIPEGYSVSREKKERFSLILESASTNQTSMYLCASSSPGGLAGGQYFGPGTRLLVL.

On this clone: Different DNA sequences within this sample yield the same CDR3. The V and J genes are TRBV7-2 and TRBJ2-5; unclear D gene. The V and J ends lost 2 bases and 5 bases respectively, with 6 bases between them. Per the germline V gene, CDR1 is SGHTA and CDR2 is FQGNSA. This CDR3 comprises 12 residues. The CDR3 sequence is CASSLMRETQYF. CDR3 coding DNA: TGTGCCAGCAGCTTAATGAGGGAGACCCAGTACTTC.

The chain uses TRBV2 and TRBJ2-5; possibly TRBD2 for D (6 bases). This CDR3 has 14 amino acids. Germline CDR1 SNHLY, CDR2 FYNNEI. V was clipped by 3 bases and J by 1 base, with 9 bases between them. The CDR3 spells CASSDRGSQETQYF. For the CDR3, the DNA is TGTGCCAGCAGTGATCGGGGGTCCCAAGAGACCCAGTACTTC.

The chain links TRBV5-5 to TRBJ1-1, with 8 bases matching TRBD1. The V segment lost 4 bases and the J segment 6 bases; nucleotides outside the gene matches: 8. In germline, CDR1 is SGHKS, CDR2 YYEKEE (reference sequence). The CDR3 is 14 residues long. In nucleotides, the CDR3 is TGTGCCAGCAGCCGGAGACAGGGGCCCGCTGAAGCTTTCTTT. Amino acid sequence: CASSRRQGPAEAFF.

The rearrangement links TRBV7-9 to TRBJ2-1; the match to TRBD2 covers 9 bases. From germline, CDR1 is SEHNR and CDR2 FQNEAQ (reference sequence). The V and J ends lost 6 bases and 3 bases, in that order; junction bases with no gene match: 6. CDR3 length: 15 amino acids. The CDR3 region is CASRPSSGNYNEQFF. The CDR3 DNA follows: TGTGCCAGCAGACCCTCTAGCGGGAACTACAATGAGCAGTTCTTC.

The rearrangement uses TRBV5-1 and TRBJ1-2; 11 nucleotides line up with TRBD1. The CDR3 extends over 16 amino acids. The germline CDR1 and CDR2 sequences are SGHRS and YFSETQ. Germline trimming cut 3 bases from V and 5 bases from J; bases unmatched to any gene: 9. CDR3 amino acids: CASSWGTGGDIYGYTF. CDR3 coding DNA: TGCGCCAGCAGCTGGGGGACAGGGGGAGACATTTATGGCTACACCTTC.

The chain recombines TRBV4-3 with TRBJ2-4; 8 positions agree with TRBD2. From germline, CDR1 is LGHNA and CDR2 YSLEER. The junction had 8 bases not matched to a gene; V was cut back by 0 bases and J by 4 bases. The CDR3 is 17 amino acids. CDR3: CASSQDSSTSGKNIQYF. In DNA form, the CDR3 reads TGCGCCAGCAGCCAAGATTCTAGTACTAGCGGTAAAAACATTCAGTACTTC.

The chain has TRBV9 and TRBJ1-4; TRBD1 aligns across 8 bases. The CDR3 totals 15 residues. The V and J ends lost 4 bases and 4 bases, in that order; junction bases with no gene match: 6. From germline, CDR1 is SGDLS and CDR2 YYNGEE. CDR3 in amino acids: CASSLGTGLNEKLFF. CDR3 in DNA: TGTGCCAGCAGCCTGGGGACAGGACTTAATGAAAAACTGTTTTTT.

This chain uses TRBV28 with TRBJ2-1; TRBD2 matches at 13 bases. V lost 6 bases to trimming and J lost 9 bases; unmatched junction nucleotides: 8. Germline CDR1 is MDHEN and CDR2 is SYDVKM. The CDR3 runs to 15 residues. As DNA, the CDR3 is TGTGCCAGCAGCGCTACTAGCGGGGGGGCTGGTGAGCAGTTCTTC. Translated: CASSATSGGAGEQFF.

This chain links TRBV6-1 with TRBJ1-1; TRBD1 matches 8 bases. This CDR3 is built from 12 residues. The germline V gene has CDR1 MNHNS and CDR2 SASEGT. Unmatched junction bases numbered 0, after V lost 8 bases and J lost 1 base. Here the CDR3 DNA reads TGTGCCAGCGGACAGGGGAACACTGAAGCTTTCTTT. Translating gives CASGQGNTEAFF.

The chain is built from TRBV4-1 and TRBJ1-1; D gene uncertain. This CDR3 spans 17 amino acids. The V end lost 4 bases, the J end lost 5 bases, and 23 bases lay between the germline ends. Per the germline V gene, CDR1 is MGHRA and CDR2 is YSYEKL. The CDR3 loop reads CASSLRSGEGSITEAFF. The CDR3 DNA sequence: TGCGCCAGCAGCCTACGATCTGGAGAGGGTAGTATAACTGAAGCTTTCTTT.

V and J are TRBV6-6 and TRBJ1-2, with TRBD1 identical over 8 bases. The junction had 11 bases not matched to a gene; V was cut back by 7 bases and J by 4 bases. Germline V gene lookup returns CDR1 MNHNY and CDR2 SVGAGI (reference sequence). The length of the CDR3 is 15 residues. The CDR3 loop is CASNDRGKGGYGYTF. CDR3 DNA: TGTGCCAGCAATGACAGGGGAAAAGGGGGCTATGGCTACACCTTC.

The chain joins TRBV11-2 to TRBJ2-1, with D unresolved. Trimming shortened V by 0 bases and J by 2 bases, and 8 bases separated the two germline ends. CDR1 is SGHAT and CDR2 is FQNNGV in the germline V gene. CDR3 length: 15 residues. This CDR3 reads CASSLDHSPYNEQFF. DNA for the CDR3: TGTGCCAGCAGCTTAGATCACTCCCCCTACAATGAGCAGTTCTTC.

This clone was seen a few times. The chain combines TRBV18 with TRBJ1-6; 8 bases align to TRBD1. CDR1 KGHSH and CDR2 LQKENI come from the germline V gene. The CDR3 has 13 residues. With V trimmed by 5 bases and J by 13 bases, 7 bases remained unmatched. CDR3 sequence: CASSGQGDLPLHF. The CDR3 region has the DNA TGTGCCAGCTCAGGACAGGGAGATCTTCCCCTCCACTTT.

The chain has TRBV2 and TRBJ1-5; 8 nucleotides line up with TRBD1. The CDR3 is made up of 18 amino acids. V lost 8 bases and J lost 0; bases outside the gene matches: 15. Germline V CDR1 and CDR2: SNHLY, FYNNEI. The CDR3 reads CASRRDRGSGYSNQPQHF. CDR3 DNA: TGTGCCAGCCGCCGCGACAGGGGAAGTGGTTATAGCAATCAGCCCCAGCATTTT.

The rearrangement joins TRBV9 to TRBJ2-7; tentatively, D is TRBD1 or TRBD2 (6 bases each). Germline V lookup: CDR1 SGDLS, CDR2 YYNGEE. Trimming removed 3 bases from V and 5 bases from J, with 21 bases in between. The length of the CDR3 is 16 residues. In DNA, the CDR3 is TGTGCCAGCAGCGCGGAGGTCTCGGGGGCGCCCCACGAGCAGTACTTC. It translates to CASSAEVSGAPHEQYF.

V gene TRBV6-1 combines with J gene TRBJ2-1; D is perhaps TRBD1 (5 bases). The CDR3 extends over 12 amino acids. The germline V and J ends were trimmed by 3 bases and 10 bases, with 10 bases remaining between them. Germline V gives CDR1 MNHNS, CDR2 SASEGT. CDR3: CASSDPQAEQFF. As DNA, the CDR3 is TGTGCCAGCAGTGATCCACAGGCAGAGCAGTTCTTC.

The chain joins TRBV6-1 to TRBJ1-2; D unclear. CDR1 and CDR2 from the germline V gene are MNHNS and SASEGT. The CDR3 extends over 13 amino acids. V lost 3 bases to trimming and J lost 8 bases, with 13 bases between them. CDR3 protein: CASSDRWVGGYTF. The CDR3 nucleotides read TGTGCCAGCAGTGATAGATGGGTGGGCGGCTACACCTTC.

Worth noting for this clone: Other DNA sequences in the sample encode the same CDR3. V is TRBV28 and J is TRBJ1-4; 7 nucleotides agree with TRBD1. Per germline, CDR1 MDHEN and CDR2 SYDVKM. There are 14 residues in the CDR3. After removal of 6 bases from V and 7 bases from J, the junction contained 8 bases not matched to a gene. In nucleotides, the CDR3 is TGTGCCAGCAGCAAAACAGGGGCGGGTGAAAAACTGTTTTTT. This translates into CASSKTGAGEKLFF.

J is TRBJ2-5 and V is TRBV30, with 7 bases that match TRBD1. The V gene end was trimmed by 5 bases and the J gene end by 4 bases; junction bases not matched to a gene: 7. The germline V gene encodes CDR1 GTSNPN and CDR2 SVGIG (reference sequence). The CDR3 totals 13 residues. CDR3 loop: CAWEYNRGETQYF. DNA of the CDR3: TGTGCCTGGGAATACAACAGGGGAGAGACCCAGTACTTC.